This T cell receptor (beta chain) is from a study of cytomegalovirus exposure and HLA in healthy donors. CDR3 length equals 15 residues. Trimming left V 4 bases short and J 7 bases short, with 18 bases between. Germline CDR1 is SGHNT and CDR2 is YYREEE (reference sequence). Study-wide findings and caveats: In vitro work confirmed that three CMV-associated chains recognize CMV antigens. Roughly 170 TCR beta chains were listed as cytomegalovirus-associated.

Primers: 60 Vbeta forward and 13 Jbeta reverse. The data were produced by immunoSEQ multiplex PCR, yet TCRdb's version contains in-frame clones alone and is incomplete. Recorded here are 200,000 to 250,000 clones; the top ten clones represent about 1%. Remarks on this clone: Its antigen is currently unknown.

The sequenced sample was PBMCs. The chain employs TRBV5-4 and TRBJ1-5; maybe TRBD1 (5 bases). This TCR was sampled from a woman aged 30 to 39 in good health and CMV-seropositive. Written as DNA, the CDR3 is TGTGCCAGCAGCAAGGGAGCGCCCGGGGGACAGCCCCAGCATTTT. This translates into CASSKGAPGGQPQHF.